The next 21 T cell receptor beta chains were all read from a single sample in a study of shared clonotypes between healthy human individuals. TCRdb's table, derived via immunoSEQ multiplex PCR, lists solely in-frame clones and lacks some. The sample consists of about 2.1 million clones, approximately 92% of them appearing once. Naivety among CD8 cells was defined by CD45RO negativity and positive CCR7 selection, thereby excluding terminally differentiated effector memory CD45RA+ cells. Sample: naive CD8+ T cells from PBMCs. The receptors originated from a man between 18 and 29 years old in good health. Some clones in this sample may be carry-over from other donors' samples.

The chain recombines TRBV7-8 with TRBJ2-7; 8 bases fit TRBD1. Germline V gene data show CDR1 as SGHVS and CDR2 as FQNEAQ. J was trimmed by 0 bases and V by 2 bases; bases with no gene match: 9. The CDR3 sequence is 17 residues long. The CDR3 DNA follows: TGTGCCAGCAGCTTATGGGTGGGACAGGACACCTCCTACGAGCAGTACTTC. Translated, it gives CASSLWVGQDTSYEQYF.

The J gene is TRBJ1-1, the V gene TRBV9; unclear D gene. The germline CDR1 and CDR2 sequences are SGDLS and YYNGEE. The CDR3 loop spans 13 amino acids. V was trimmed by 7 bases and J by 1 base, leaving 11 bases between them. The CDR3 DNA is TGTGCCAGCGGCGAGCCAGGGAACACTGAAGCTTTCTTT. Its protein is CASGEPGNTEAFF.

The chain links TRBV6-6 to TRBJ1-1; no clear D gene. The CDR3 spans 13 residues. Germline V gene data show CDR1 as MNHNY and CDR2 as SVGAGI (reference sequence). Trimming pared 0 bases from V and 4 bases from J, leaving 6 bases between. The CDR3 DNA reads TGTGCCAGCAGTTACTCGGCAGCCACTGAAGCTTTCTTT. It yields the protein CASSYSAATEAFF.

This chain connects TRBV18 to TRBJ2-7; D might be TRBD2 (5 bases). The CDR3 is made up of 13 amino acids. Germline loops: CDR1 KGHSH, CDR2 LQKENI. With 6 bases removed from V and 1 base from J, the gap between germline ends came to 10 bases. The CDR3 DNA is TGTGCCAGCTCCACAACTAGTTCCTACGAGCAGTACTTC. Translated, it gives CASSTTSSYEQYF.

The chain couples TRBV2 to TRBJ1-3, with 7 bases matching TRBD1. There are 17 residues in the CDR3. The V and J ends lost 6 bases and 0 bases, in that order; junction bases with no gene match: 11. Germline V gene lookup returns CDR1 SNHLY and CDR2 FYNNEI. Here the CDR3 reads CASRQQGFENSGNTIYF. The CDR3 DNA follows: TGTGCCAGCAGGCAACAGGGGTTCGAGAACTCTGGAAACACCATATATTTT.

The count of this clone is one. V gene TRBV10-1 combines with J gene TRBJ2-2; D is uncertain. Germline CDR1 is WNHNN and CDR2 is SYGVQD (reference sequence). Trimming took off 2 bases at V and 7 bases at J, with 8 bases between the two ends. The CDR3 extends over 13 amino acids. The CDR3 reads CASSEPDGGELFF. For the CDR3, the DNA is TGCGCCAGCAGTGAGCCGGACGGCGGGGAGCTGTTTTTT.

The chain is built from TRBV28 and TRBJ2-3, with 11 nucleotides matching TRBD1. Germline V lookup: CDR1 MDHEN, CDR2 SYDVKM. Germline trimming cut 5 bases from V and 4 bases from J; bases unmatched to any gene: 8. CDR3 length: 16 residues. CDR3 coding DNA: TGTGCCAGCAGTCCCTGGACAGGGGGCTTGGCAGATACGCAGTATTTT. Amino acids: CASSPWTGGLADTQYF.

The chain is built from TRBV10-3 and TRBJ1-6, with D unresolved. The CDR3 runs to 16 residues. CDR1 and CDR2 (germline): ENHRY, SYGVKD. V was clipped by 3 bases and J by 7 bases, with 16 bases between them. CDR3 DNA: TGTGCCATCAGTGATCTTCACGTGTCAGACAATTCACCCCTCCACTTT. Translating gives CAISDLHVSDNSPLHF.

V and J are TRBV9 and TRBJ1-3; D might be TRBD1 (5 bases). The CDR3 spans 15 residues. From germline, CDR1 is SGDLS and CDR2 YYNGEE. V lost 4 bases and J lost 6, with 17 bases in between. The CDR3 DNA is TGTGCCAGCAGCCCAGTCGGGGGAATTTCAAACACCATATATTTT. Translation gives CASSPVGGISNTIYF.

The genes are TRBV28 and TRBJ1-5; D call uncertain. CDR3 length equals 14 residues. V gave up 3 bases and J gave up 0 bases, with 6 bases separating them. The V gene's germline CDR1 is MDHEN and CDR2 SYDVKM. The DNA for the CDR3 is TGTGCCAGCAGTTTGATATATAGCAATCAGCCCCAGCATTTT. Its translation: CASSLIYSNQPQHF. Full variable domain (missing parts from reference TRBV28 and TRBJ1-5): DVKVTQSSRYLVKRTGEKVFLECVQDMDHENMFWYRQDPGLGLRLIYFSYDVKMKEKGDIPEGYSVSREKKERFSLILESASTNQTSMYLCASSLIYSNQPQHFGDGTRLSIL.

This clone showed up just once. Additional DNA sequences in this sample encode the identical CDR3. The rearrangement joins TRBV5-6 to TRBJ2-7; D call uncertain. This CDR3 has 13 amino acids. Trimming shortened V by 3 bases and J by 0 bases, and 7 bases separated the two germline ends. CDR1 and CDR2 from the germline V gene are SGHDT and YYEEEE. The CDR3 loop reads CASSSGSSYEQYF. Here the CDR3 DNA reads TGTGCCAGCAGCTCGGGTTCCTCCTACGAGCAGTACTTC.

This chain connects TRBV27 to TRBJ2-7; D perhaps matches TRBD2 (5 bases). Trimming removed 6 bases at V and 3 bases at J, with 18 bases between. CDR1 is MNHEY, CDR2 SMNVEV, per germline (reference sequence). The CDR3 sequence is 15 residues long. The CDR3 sequence: CASSWVGAGFYEQYF. The CDR3 nucleotides are TGTGCCAGCAGCTGGGTGGGCGCGGGTTTCTACGAGCAGTACTTC.

Comments on this clone: This sample also contains other DNA sequences that code for the same CDR3. The chain employs TRBV29-1 and TRBJ2-7, with D perhaps matching TRBD1 (5 bases). CDR1 SQVTM and CDR2 ANQGSEA come from the germline V gene. The CDR3 is made up of 11 amino acids. V was pared by 4 bases and J by 6 bases, with 10 bases between. CDR3 sequence: CSVVQGGEQYF. The CDR3, as DNA: TGCAGCGTTGTTCAGGGCGGCGAGCAGTACTTC.

J is TRBJ1-5 and V is TRBV2; D ambiguous. V was clipped by 0 bases and J by 3 bases, with 9 bases between them. Germline CDR1 SNHLY, CDR2 FYNNEI. This CDR3 has 15 residues. The chain's CDR3 is CASSEARQPNQPQHF. CDR3 nucleotides: TGTGCCAGCAGTGAAGCGAGGCAGCCCAATCAGCCCCAGCATTTT.

The chain recombines TRBV28 with TRBJ2-1; the D call may be TRBD1 or TRBD2 (6 bases each). The CDR3 consists of 15 residues. In germline, CDR1 is MDHEN, CDR2 SYDVKM. V lost 6 bases to trimming and J lost 3 bases, with 15 bases between them. CDR3 in DNA: TGTGCCAGCAGCAAGAAGGGGGGTTTCTACAATGAGCAGTTCTTC. Translation gives CASSKKGGFYNEQFF.

The chain recombines TRBV28 with TRBJ1-2; the D is unclear. The V gene's germline CDR1 is MDHEN and CDR2 SYDVKM. This CDR3 is 11 amino acids long. This chain's CDR3 is CVILSDYGYTF. DNA of the CDR3: TGTGTGATCTTGTCGGACTATGGCTACACCTTC.

This clone was recorded only once. The rearrangement links TRBV10-2 to TRBJ2-7, with D unresolved. The CDR3 is 15 amino acids. CDR1 and CDR2 from the germline V gene are WSHSY and SAAADI. V lost 0 bases and J 3 bases, leaving 12 bases between the germline ends. The CDR3 spells CASSESVGTIYEQYF. The CDR3 DNA sequence: TGCGCCAGCAGTGAGTCCGTCGGCACGATCTACGAGCAGTACTTC.

This clone was detected once. The chain uses TRBV29-1 and TRBJ2-7, with TRBD2 matching over 8 bases. The CDR3 consists of 13 residues. CDR1 SQVTM and CDR2 ANQGSEA come from the germline V gene. CDR3 sequence reads: CSATGTSSYEQYF. CDR3 coding DNA: TGCAGTGCGACCGGGACTAGCTCCTACGAGCAGTACTTC.

The CDR3 here is CASSLYQLAGGPQETQYF. Here the CDR3 DNA reads TGTGCCAGCAGTTTATACCAACTAGCGGGAGGGCCCCAAGAGACCCAGTACTTC. The rearrangement joins TRBV27 to TRBJ2-5; TRBD2 agrees at 13 bases. Germline CDR1 MNHEY, CDR2 SMNVEV (reference sequence). After removal of 1 base from V and 1 base from J, the junction contained 6 bases not matched to a gene. The CDR3 loop spans 18 amino acids.

Remarks on this clone: One junction end does not reproduce the germline sequence, and a read error may be involved. The chain joins TRBV5-1 to TRBJ2-7; TRBD1 aligns across 9 bases. The CDR3 sequence is 13 residues long. Germline assignment: CDR1 SGHRS and CDR2 YFSETQ. Here the CDR3 reads CASSLTGGDRVFF. The CDR3 bases are TGCGCCAGCAGCTTGACTGGGGGGGACAGGGTATTCTTC.

The rearrangement uses TRBV28 and TRBJ1-5; D may be TRBD1 (5 bases). Trimming took 6 bases from V and 4 from J, leaving 16 bases between them. The germline gives CDR1 MDHEN, CDR2 SYDVKM. The CDR3 runs 15 residues. CDR3 sequence reads: CASSPIREGNQPQHF. The CDR3, as DNA: TGTGCCAGCAGCCCTATTAGGGAGGGGAATCAGCCCCAGCATTTT.